The 23 T cell receptor beta chains reported below all come from one sample, sequenced in a study of cytomegalovirus exposure and HLA in healthy donors. The study ran its PCR with 60 Vbeta and 13 Jbeta primers. Libraries were prepared by immunoSEQ multiplex PCR; TCRdb keeps only in-frame clonotypes and omits some of them. The table records about 150,000 clones, about 70% of them present only once. The sequenced sample consisted of PBMCs. The source is a man younger than 35 in good health and CMV-seronegative.

The chain links TRBV6-5 to TRBJ1-2; 7 bases align to TRBD1. The trim removed 6 bases at V and 10 bases at J, leaving 14 bases unmatched. The germline V gene has CDR1 MNHEY and CDR2 SVGAGI. This CDR3 region has 14 residues. In DNA form, the CDR3 reads TGTGCCAGCAGAACCGGCAGGGGGGCGGAGGACTACACCTTC. Translating it yields CASRTGRGAEDYTF.

The chain carries TRBV5-1 and TRBJ1-2, with D unclear. The CDR3 is 15 amino acids. CDR1 and CDR2 from the germline V gene are SGHRS and YFSETQ. The germline V and J ends were trimmed by 0 bases and 3 bases, with 12 bases remaining between them. The CDR3 is CASSLASGSDYGYTF. CDR3 nucleotides: TGCGCCAGCAGCTTGGCCTCAGGCTCTGACTATGGCTACACCTTC.

The gene calls are TRBV5-1 and TRBJ1-2, with D hard to call. In germline, CDR1 is SGHRS, CDR2 YFSETQ. V was cut by 2 bases and J by 6 bases, with 14 bases left in between. The CDR3 runs 14 residues. CDR3 in DNA: TGCGCCAGCAGCTTCACAGACTATAGGGATGGCTACACCTTC. Its protein product is CASSFTDYRDGYTF.

The chain joins TRBV11-3 to TRBJ2-2; tentative D call: TRBD1 (5 bases). V was trimmed by 4 bases and J by 6 bases, leaving 12 bases between them. Germline values: CDR1 SGHNT, CDR2 YENEEA. The CDR3 is 14 residues long. The CDR3 loop is CASSSWGQAGELFF. Here the CDR3 DNA reads TGTGCCAGCAGCTCTTGGGGCCAGGCCGGGGAGCTGTTTTTT.

This sequence joins TRBV7-8 and TRBJ1-1; possible D gene TRBD1, 5 bases. V was cut by 5 bases and J by 4 bases, with 14 bases left in between. CDR3 length: 14 amino acids. Germline CDR1 reads SGHVS; CDR2 reads FQNEAQ. CDR3 sequence: CASSPTLGATEAFF. CDR3 DNA sequence: TGTGCCAGCAGCCCAACCCTAGGGGCCACTGAAGCTTTCTTT.

The chain is built from TRBV9 and TRBJ2-5; 7 nucleotides match TRBD1. This CDR3 comprises 13 residues. Trimming took 4 bases from V and 5 from J; bases not matched to a gene: 5. In germline, CDR1 is SGDLS, CDR2 YYNGEE. CDR3 region: CASSSNRGETQYF. The CDR3 DNA sequence: TGTGCCAGCAGCTCGAACAGGGGTGAGACCCAGTACTTC.

This chain links TRBV19 with TRBJ1-3; TRBD1 is a possible D gene (5 bases). CDR3 length: 15 amino acids. Trimming pared 6 bases from V and 0 bases from J, leaving 12 bases between. CDR1 LNHDA and CDR2 SQIVND come from the germline V gene (reference sequence). CDR3 in DNA: TGTGCCAGTAGCGACAGAATCAACTCTGGAAACACCATATATTTT. This gives the protein CASSDRINSGNTIYF.

V usage is TRBV5-4 and J usage is TRBJ2-1; 12 bases are a match to TRBD2. CDR3 length equals 14 residues. V was clipped by 6 bases and J by 7 bases; unmatched bases: 5. Germline CDR1 SGHNT, CDR2 YYREEE (reference sequence). The CDR3 loop is CASKLAGGGNEQFF. For the CDR3, the DNA is TGTGCCAGCAAACTAGCGGGGGGAGGGAATGAGCAGTTCTTC.

This chain links TRBV6-5 with TRBJ1-3, with D unresolved. Germline V gene data show CDR1 as MNHEY and CDR2 as SVGAGI. The CDR3 runs to 15 residues. The V end was cut by 6 bases, the J end by 0 bases, with 12 bases between. Here the CDR3 reads CASSRSEGSGNTIYF. The CDR3 DNA reads as TGTGCCAGCAGCCGCAGTGAGGGCTCTGGAAACACCATATATTTT.

A note on this clone: The junction does not match germline at one end; this may be a read error. V gene TRBV19 combines with J gene TRBJ2-6; TRBD1 is a possible D gene (5 bases). This CDR3 has 15 amino acids. Germline V gene sequence: CDR1 LNHDA, CDR2 SQIVND (reference sequence). The CDR3 here is CASSVGRPGANGLTF. As DNA, the CDR3 is TGTGCCAGTAGTGTTGGCCGCCCTGGGGCCAACGGCCTGACTTTC.

J is TRBJ1-2 and V is TRBV7-9, with D unresolved. The CDR3 sequence is 14 residues long. Trimming stripped 3 bases from V and 0 bases from J, with 8 bases between. Per germline, CDR1 SEHNR and CDR2 FQNEAQ (reference sequence). DNA for the CDR3: TGTGCCAGCAGCTTGTCTAGAACTAACTATGGCTACACCTTC. This translates into CASSLSRTNYGYTF.

This chain uses TRBV5-4 with TRBJ1-1; the D gene is possibly TRBD1 (6 bases). The ends were cut back, 0 bases at V and 11 bases at J, with 17 bases in the middle. CDR3 length: 14 amino acids. The V gene's germline CDR1 is SGHNT and CDR2 YYREEE (reference sequence). The CDR3 DNA sequence: TGTGCCAGCAGCTTGGGCTTCCGGGGGGCGGGCGCTTTCTTT. It is translated as CASSLGFRGAGAFF. Supplemented by reference TRBV5-4 and TRBJ1-1, the full variable domain reads ETGVTQSPTHLIKTRGQQVTLRCSSQSGHNTVSWYQQALGQGPQFIFQYYREEENGRGNFPPRFSGLQFPNYSSELNVNALELDDSALYLCASSLGFRGAGAFFGQGTRLTVV.

This clone was picked up one time. The chain carries TRBV7-8 and TRBJ2-7; tentatively, D is TRBD2 (6 bases). CDR3 length: 14 amino acids. The germline CDR1 and CDR2 sequences are SGHVS and FQNEAQ. The V end lost 5 bases, the J end lost 0 bases, and 11 bases lay between the germline ends. The CDR3 protein is CASSPREASYEQYF. DNA for the CDR3: TGTGCCAGCAGCCCGAGGGAGGCCTCCTACGAGCAGTACTTC.

V usage is TRBV19 and J usage is TRBJ1-3; a weak D match, TRBD1 (5 bases). Germline CDR1 and CDR2: LNHDA and SQIVND (reference sequence). The CDR3 length is 15 residues. The ends were cut back, 7 bases at V and 0 bases at J, with 13 bases in the middle. The CDR3, as DNA: TGTGCCAGTACGGCGGGGGGTTCCTCTGGAAACACCATATATTTT. As protein: CASTAGGSSGNTIYF.

The chain combines TRBV25-1 with TRBJ1-2; D is unclear. The V gene lost 3 bases and the J gene lost 1 base, with 6 bases spanning the gap. There are 13 residues in the CDR3. Looked up from germline, CDR1 is MGHDK and CDR2 is SYGVNS. This chain's CDR3 is CASSERFNYGYTF. The CDR3 DNA reads TGTGCCAGCAGTGAGCGATTTAACTATGGCTACACCTTC.

This clone turned up a few times. The CDR3 DNA reads as TGTGCCAGCAGTGTCACAGGGTTTCAGCCCCAGCATTTT. This translates into CASSVTGFQPQHF. V and J are TRBV6-1 and TRBJ1-5, with D tentatively TRBD1 (6 bases). Deletions cut 4 bases from V and 6 bases from J, with 10 bases between. CDR3 length equals 13 residues. Germline lookup yields CDR1 MNHNS and CDR2 SASEGT.

The V call is TRBV7-2, the J call TRBJ2-2; 12 positions match TRBD1. Germline V CDR1 and CDR2: SGHTA, FQGNSA. V lost 5 bases to trimming and J lost 6 bases; unmatched junction nucleotides: 4. CDR3 size: 15 residues. The CDR3 here is CASSMGQGASGELFF. CDR3 nucleotides: TGTGCCAGCAGCATGGGACAGGGGGCGTCCGGGGAGCTGTTTTTT. The full variable domain, with the rest looked up from reference TRBV7-2 and TRBJ2-2, is GAGVSQSPSNKVTEKGKDVELRCDPISGHTALYWYRQSLGQGLEFLIYFQGNSAPDKSGLPSDRFSAERTGGSVSTLTIQRTQQEDSAVYLCASSMGQGASGELFFGEGSRLTVL.

This sequence joins TRBV7-2 and TRBJ2-5; perhaps TRBD1 as D (5 bases). The J call may be faulty, since TRBJ2-7 better matches the DNA end. The CDR3 has 14 amino acids. From germline, CDR1 is SGHTA and CDR2 FQGNSA. CDR3: CASSTPGNSYEQYF. CDR3 nucleotides: TGTGCCAGCAGCACCCCAGGGAACTCCTACGAGCAGTACTTC.

The CDR3 bases are TGCGCCAGCAGCTTGGATCCGGGGAGTACTGAAGCTTTCTTT. Its protein is CASSLDPGSTEAFF. The chain employs TRBV5-1 and TRBJ1-1; D not resolved. Germline V gene data show CDR1 as SGHRS and CDR2 as YFSETQ. CDR3 length equals 14 residues. V lost 0 bases and J lost 5, with 11 bases in between.

The chain joins TRBV9 to TRBJ1-3; 10 nucleotides match TRBD1. V shed 3 bases, J shed 0 bases, and the junction held 6 bases outside the gene matches. CDR1 and CDR2 (germline): SGDLS, YYNGEE. The CDR3 is 17 residues long. CDR3 nucleotide sequence: TGTGCCAGCAGCGAGAGAGGACAGGGGGTCTCTGGAAACACCATATATTTT. Translation gives CASSERGQGVSGNTIYF.

The chain is built from TRBV5-1 and TRBJ2-5; D uncertain. The germline V gene has CDR1 SGHRS and CDR2 YFSETQ. Trimming removed 8 bases at V and 5 bases at J, with 16 bases between. The CDR3 has 13 residues. Written as DNA, the CDR3 is TGCGCCAGTAGAGGTGGCCCAATGGAGACCCAGTACTTC. Translation gives CASRGGPMETQYF.

The gene calls are TRBV7-8 and TRBJ1-5; D call uncertain. The CDR3 sequence is 15 residues long. The germline V gene encodes CDR1 SGHVS and CDR2 FQNEAQ. Trimming stripped 2 bases from V and 0 bases from J, with 8 bases between. CDR3 nucleotides: TGTGCCAGCAGCTTATTAGAATATAGCAATCAGCCCCAGCATTTT. Translation: CASSLLEYSNQPQHF.

This chain joins TRBV4-2 and TRBJ2-5, with no clear D. Trimming stripped 0 bases from V and 3 bases from J, with 14 bases between. CDR3 length: 16 residues. Germline loops: CDR1 LGHNA, CDR2 YNFKEQ. In nucleotides, the CDR3 is TGTGCCAGCAGCCAAGATCATTGGCGGATAGAAGAGACCCAGTACTTC. Translated, it gives CASSQDHWRIEETQYF.